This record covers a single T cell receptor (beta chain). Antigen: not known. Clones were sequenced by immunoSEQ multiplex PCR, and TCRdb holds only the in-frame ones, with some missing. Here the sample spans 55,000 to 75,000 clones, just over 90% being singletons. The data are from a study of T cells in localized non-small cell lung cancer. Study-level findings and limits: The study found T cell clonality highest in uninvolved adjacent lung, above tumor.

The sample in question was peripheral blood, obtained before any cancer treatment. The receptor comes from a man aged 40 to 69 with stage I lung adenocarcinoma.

The CDR3 spells CASSLREGITEAFF. CDR3 sequence (DNA): TGTGCCAGCAGCTTGAGAGAGGGAATTACTGAAGCTTTCTTT. V gene TRBV7-8 combines with J gene TRBJ1-1; D not certain. The germline V gene has CDR1 SGHVS and CDR2 FQNEAQ. V was trimmed by 3 bases and J by 5 bases, leaving 13 bases between them. This CDR3 is built from 14 residues.